Below are 20 T cell receptor beta chains sequenced from a single sample in a study of liver allograft versus peripheral blood T cells. Study information: T cell receptor repertoires in transplanted livers were compared with those in recipients' peripheral blood.

TCRdb reprocessed the reads via MiXCR and lists one record per CDR3 protein. The sample records around 6,600 distinct CDR3 sequences, 16% being singletons. Receptors originate from a human patient who had a liver transplant. The T cells may come from the graft donor.

The chain joins TRBV25-1 to TRBJ1-5; 7 bases fit TRBD1. The CDR3 is 16 amino acids. V lost 2 bases and J lost 6; bases outside the gene matches: 10. The germline gives CDR1 MGHDK, CDR2 SYGVNS. The CDR3 sequence is CASSEGKEGAGQPQHF. The CDR3 DNA sequence: TGTGCCAGCAGTGAAGGGAAGGAGGGGGCGGGTCAGCCCCAGCATTTT.

For this clonotype: The junction differs from germline at one of its ends, possibly a read error. The V gene is TRBV6-5, the J gene TRBJ2-3, with D maybe TRBD2 (6 bases). The germline V gene encodes CDR1 MNHEY and CDR2 SVGAGI. The CDR3 contains 15 residues. CDR3 amino acids: CACSYGGFTRDTQYF. In nucleotides, the CDR3 is TGTGCCTGCAGTTACGGGGGATTCACACGAGATACGCAGTATTTT.

By sample fraction, this clonotype is medium-sized. The V gene is TRBV6-5, the J gene TRBJ1-1, with 7 bases lining up with TRBD1. This CDR3 comprises 16 residues. The J segment lost 3 bases and the V segment lost 5 bases, leaving 12 bases of the junction unmatched. Per germline, CDR1 MNHEY and CDR2 SVGAGI. The CDR3 DNA reads TGTGCCAGCAGTCACGGAGGGGGCTGGAGATACACTGAAGCTTTCTTT. Translation: CASSHGGGWRYTEAFF.

This clonotype was counted ten times or more. The CDR3 protein is CASSQRGLGNTEAFF. The CDR3 nucleotides read TGTGCCAGCAGCCAGCGGGGGCTTGGGAACACTGAAGCTTTCTTT. The rearrangement joins TRBV6-5 to TRBJ1-1, with D tentatively TRBD1 (6 bases). The CDR3 contains 15 residues. Germline values: CDR1 MNHEY, CDR2 SVGAGI. V was shortened by 6 bases and J by 1 base, with 15 bases between the two germline ends.

This clonotype has only a few counts. In DNA form, the CDR3 reads TGTGCCAGCAGCTTAGAGGGGGGCGGTGAGCAGTACTTC. It translates to CASSLEGGGEQYF. J is TRBJ2-7 and V is TRBV7-9; D may be TRBD1 or TRBD2 (6 bases each). V dropped 1 base and J dropped 7 bases, with 11 bases sitting between them. The CDR3 totals 13 residues. CDR1 and CDR2 from the germline V gene are SEHNR and FQNEAQ (reference sequence).

This clonotype was observed at least ten times. CDR3 amino acids: CAWSVLVEKLFF. The CDR3 DNA sequence: TGTGCCTGGAGTGTACTTGTCGAAAAACTGTTTTTT. The chain uses TRBV30 and TRBJ1-4, with unresolved D. The V and J ends lost 0 bases and 8 bases respectively, with 7 bases between them. This CDR3 is 12 amino acids long. In germline, CDR1 is GTSNPN, CDR2 SVGIG (reference sequence).

This clonotype was counted only a few times. The chain joins TRBV10-2 to TRBJ1-1; tentative D call: TRBD1 (6 bases). Trimming took off 6 bases at V and 5 bases at J, with 10 bases between the two ends. Germline V gene lookup returns CDR1 WSHSY and CDR2 SAAADI. The CDR3 runs 12 residues. In DNA, the CDR3 is TGCGCCAGCAGGACAGGAGGGACTGAAGCTTTCTTT. Translated: CASRTGGTEAFF.

The V and J genes are TRBV20-1 and TRBJ2-7, with no clear D. Trimming shortened V by 1 base and J by 0 bases, and 4 bases separated the two germline ends. Germline V CDR1 and CDR2: DFQATT, SNEGSKA (reference sequence). The CDR3 runs to 12 residues. The CDR3 DNA reads TGCAGTGCTAGAGGGGACTCCTACGAGCAGTACTTC. It encodes CSARGDSYEQYF.

This CDR3 is CASSPTGGAETQYF. The CDR3 coding sequence is TGTGCCAGCTCACCTACAGGGGGCGCGGAGACCCAGTACTTC. V is TRBV18 and J is TRBJ2-5; 9 bases line up with TRBD1. This CDR3 is 14 amino acids long. The V and J ends lost 3 bases and 5 bases, in that order; junction bases with no gene match: 4. Germline CDR1 KGHSH, CDR2 LQKENI.

Sample share makes this clonotype medium-sized. The chain joins TRBV10-3 to TRBJ1-1; 7 bases agree with TRBD1. The germline V gene has CDR1 ENHRY and CDR2 SYGVKD. The CDR3 has 13 amino acids. V lost 10 bases to trimming and J lost 3 bases; unmatched junction nucleotides: 8. The CDR3 DNA follows: TGTGCCAGCGGGGGACAGCGGGACACTGAAGCTTTCTTT. Its protein is CASGGQRDTEAFF.

This clonotype rates as medium-sized. The chain has TRBV30 and TRBJ1-1, with D unresolved. The CDR3 has 13 residues. The germline V and J ends were trimmed by 0 bases and 4 bases, with 9 bases remaining between them. Germline lookup yields CDR1 GTSNPN and CDR2 SVGIG (reference sequence). The CDR3 loop is CAWSVRRGTEAFF. The CDR3 DNA reads as TGTGCCTGGAGTGTCAGAAGAGGCACTGAAGCTTTCTTT.

The chain employs TRBV9 and TRBJ1-3; TRBD1 aligns across 9 bases. The trim removed 0 bases at V and 0 bases at J, leaving 10 bases unmatched. Germline-derived CDR1 and CDR2 are SGDLS and YYNGEE. The CDR3 totals 19 residues. This chain's CDR3 is CASSVGGQGYWASGNTIYF. As DNA, the CDR3 is TGTGCCAGCAGCGTAGGGGGACAGGGTTACTGGGCCTCTGGAAACACCATATATTTT.

This clonotype was seen more than once but under ten times. This chain uses TRBV7-2 with TRBJ2-3; 12 bases are a match to TRBD2. CDR1 is SGHTA and CDR2 is FQGNSA in the germline V gene. This CDR3 comprises 19 residues. V lost 6 bases, J lost 2 bases, and 15 bases stayed unmatched. CDR3 in DNA: TGTGCCAGCAGTCGAACCAGGCCAGGACTAGCGGGGAACACAGATACGCAGTATTTT. Amino acid sequence: CASSRTRPGLAGNTDTQYF.

This clonotype was seen a handful of times. The chain carries TRBV18 and TRBJ1-5; D gene unclear. This CDR3 spans 14 amino acids. CDR1 KGHSH and CDR2 LQKENI come from the germline V gene. V dropped 4 bases and J dropped 2 bases, with 9 bases sitting between them. The CDR3 sequence: CASSRGSGNQPQHF. DNA of the CDR3: TGTGCCAGCTCACGCGGGTCTGGCAATCAGCCCCAGCATTTT.

The chain employs TRBV2 and TRBJ1-1; D possibly corresponds to TRBD1 (6 bases). The germline V gene encodes CDR1 SNHLY and CDR2 FYNNEI. The CDR3 has 15 residues. V shed 5 bases and J shed 3 bases, with 16 bases lying between them. CDR3 DNA sequence: TGTGCCAGCAGTTTCGGGACAAACCGGGACACTGAAGCTTTCTTT. Encoded protein: CASSFGTNRDTEAFF.

The genes are TRBV20-1 and TRBJ2-1; D gene ambiguous. In germline, CDR1 is DFQATT, CDR2 SNEGSKA (reference sequence). This CDR3 spans 14 amino acids. Trimming removed 0 bases at V and 0 bases at J, with 6 bases between. The DNA of the CDR3 is TGCAGTGCTAGAGAGCGGAACTCCTACAATGAGCAGTTCTTC. This codes for CSARERNSYNEQFF.

This clonotype was seen a handful of times. The chain carries TRBV5-1 and TRBJ1-3, with TRBD1 as a possible D gene (5 bases). CDR3 length equals 15 residues. Germline assignment: CDR1 SGHRS and CDR2 YFSETQ. Trimming pared 4 bases from V and 0 bases from J, leaving 11 bases between. CDR3 DNA: TGCGCCAGCAGCCAACTCGGGACCTCTGGAAACACCATATATTTT. Translating it yields CASSQLGTSGNTIYF.

About this clonotype itself: Since a much larger clone is just one base distant, this may be a read error. The chain links TRBV7-2 to TRBJ1-1; 8 bases are a match to TRBD1. This CDR3 contains 15 residues. In germline, CDR1 is SGHTA, CDR2 FQGNSA. The CDR3 coding sequence is TGTGCCAGCAGCCAAGCCCCCCAGGGGGCCACTGGAGCTTTCTTT. It is translated as CASSQAPQGATGAFF.

This clonotype has a handful of counts. The chain recombines TRBV7-9 with TRBJ1-1, with D possibly being TRBD1 (6 bases). Germline values: CDR1 SEHNR, CDR2 FQNEAQ (reference sequence). This CDR3 has 18 amino acids. V lost 2 bases and J 0 bases, leaving 19 bases between the germline ends. The CDR3 is CASSLNRALSILNTEAFF. As DNA, the CDR3 is TGTGCCAGCAGCTTAAACAGGGCTTTGAGTATTTTGAACACTGAAGCTTTCTTT.

The chain uses TRBV2 and TRBJ1-2; D is possibly TRBD1 (5 bases). The CDR3 sequence is 13 residues long. Trimming cost V 4 bases and J 4 bases, with 10 bases left between them. The germline CDR1 and CDR2 sequences are SNHLY and FYNNEI. The CDR3 bases are TGTGCCAGCAGTGGTGGGGCGGTCTATGGCTACACCTTC. Amino acids: CASSGGAVYGYTF.